The 21 T cell receptor beta chains reported below all come from one sample, sequenced in a study of human T cells and chemical hapten exposure. Specified time point: patch test 1, 2 weeks after DPC sensitization. Treatment in this sample: therapeutic diphenylcyclopropenone sensitization with weekly scalp DPC. TCRdb re-derived calls from the RACE reads in MiXCR, one entry per CDR3 protein. The profile shows approximately 74,000 distinct CDR3 sequences, about 31% of them singletons. The sample was whole blood, taken in connection with sensitization to the hapten diphenylcyclopropenone (DPC). The receptors originated from a man between 35 and 55 years old with alopecia areata. Some clones in this sample may be carry-over from other donors' samples.

The chain combines TRBV7-2 with TRBJ2-2; 7 nucleotides match TRBD1. The junction had 2 bases not matched to a gene; V was cut back by 2 bases and J by 2 bases. The CDR3 has 15 residues. CDR1 SGHTA and CDR2 FQGNSA come from the germline V gene. The CDR3 nucleotides are TGTGCCAGCAGCTTAAGGGGGCGCAACACCGGGGAGCTGTTTTTT. It encodes CASSLRGRNTGELFF.

The chain uses TRBV28 and TRBJ2-6, with 7 bases identical to TRBD1. V lost 5 bases and J lost 2; bases outside the gene matches: 3. Germline CDR1 MDHEN, CDR2 SYDVKM. This CDR3 has 15 amino acids. CDR3 in DNA: TGTGCCAGCAGTAGAGGGGGCGCTGGGGCCAACGTCCTGACTTTC. This translates into CASSRGGAGANVLTF.

This clonotype was seen a handful of times. The CDR3 is CSMAGLNTGELFF. Written as DNA, the CDR3 is TGCAGCATGGCGGGCCTGAACACCGGGGAGCTGTTTTTT. The chain recombines TRBV29-1 with TRBJ2-2; D possibly corresponds to TRBD2 (5 bases). This CDR3 is 13 amino acids long. The V end lost 8 bases, the J end lost 1 base, and 11 bases lay between the germline ends. CDR1 is SQVTM and CDR2 is ANQGSEA in the germline V gene.

This chain uses TRBV7-8 with TRBJ2-3, with 9 nucleotides matching TRBD1. After removal of 4 bases from V and 2 bases from J, the junction contained 7 bases not matched to a gene. CDR1 SGHVS and CDR2 FQNEAQ come from the germline V gene. This CDR3 is 16 amino acids long. The CDR3 region is CASSSGQGRVTDTQYF. In DNA form, the CDR3 reads TGTGCCAGCAGCTCTGGACAGGGGAGGGTCACAGATACGCAGTATTTT.

The chain recombines TRBV6-2 or TRBV6-3 with TRBJ1-1; D gene uncertain. Trimming stripped 6 bases from V and 6 bases from J, with 14 bases between. The germline V gene has CDR1 MNHEY and CDR2 SVGEGT. The length of the CDR3 is 13 residues. DNA for the CDR3: TGTGCCAGCAGCCCCATCAGAGGATCTGAAGCTTTCTTT. Its translation: CASSPIRGSEAFF.

This clonotype was seen more than once but under ten times. The rearrangement links TRBV6-1 to TRBJ1-1, with D maybe TRBD1 (5 bases). The germline V gene has CDR1 MNHNS and CDR2 SASEGT. Deletions cut 3 bases from V and 11 bases from J, with 10 bases between. CDR3 length: 11 residues. CDR3 residues: CASSDLGEAFF. The CDR3 DNA sequence: TGTGCCAGCAGTGATTTGGGGGAGGCTTTCTTT.

A few counts support this clonotype. The CDR3 DNA sequence: TGTGCCAGCTCTCCTGGACAGAGCAATCAGCCCCAGCATTTT. Its protein is CASSPGQSNQPQHF. The chain combines TRBV18 with TRBJ1-5, with D maybe TRBD1 (6 bases). Germline assignment: CDR1 KGHSH and CDR2 LQKENI. The V end lost 6 bases, the J end lost 1 base, and 10 bases lay between the germline ends. The CDR3 contains 14 residues.

The chain combines TRBV28 with TRBJ1-5, with 8 bases fitting TRBD1. Germline loops: CDR1 MDHEN, CDR2 SYDVKM. J was trimmed by 1 base and V by 5 bases; bases with no gene match: 7. The CDR3 is 16 residues long. CDR3 coding DNA: TGTGCCAGCAGTCCCAGGACAGGGCGAAGCAATCAGCCCCAGCATTTT. Amino acid sequence: CASSPRTGRSNQPQHF.

This sequence joins TRBV28 and TRBJ2-7, with 9 bases lining up with TRBD1. The CDR3 loop spans 15 amino acids. With 5 bases clipped from V and 2 bases from J, the junction kept 7 bases outside the gene matches. Germline-derived CDR1 and CDR2 are MDHEN and SYDVKM. The DNA for the CDR3 is TGTGCCAGCAGTCTCCTGACAGGGGGAGCCTACGAGCAGTACTTC. It specifies CASSLLTGGAYEQYF. Full variable domain (remainder filled in from reference TRBV28 and TRBJ2-7): DVKVTQSSRYLVKRTGEKVFLECVQDMDHENMFWYRQDPGLGLRLIYFSYDVKMKEKGDIPEGYSVSREKKERFSLILESASTNQTSMYLCASSLLTGGAYEQYFGPGTRLTVT.

V is TRBV5-1 and J is TRBJ1-2, with D tentatively TRBD1 (5 bases). Trimming took 2 bases from V and 0 from J, leaving 14 bases between them. CDR1 is SGHRS and CDR2 is YFSETQ in the germline V gene. This CDR3 has 16 amino acids. The CDR3 bases are TGCGCCAGCAGCTTCGCTCCGGACATCTCTAACTATGGCTACACCTTC. Protein: CASSFAPDISNYGYTF.

The J gene is TRBJ1-1, the V gene TRBV6-2 or TRBV6-3; TRBD1 aligns across 9 bases. The J segment lost 7 bases and the V segment lost 8 bases, leaving 17 bases of the junction unmatched. CDR1 and CDR2 from the germline V gene are MNHEY and SVGEGT. This CDR3 spans 16 amino acids. The CDR3 region is CASWPNPGTGTNEAFF. The CDR3 nucleotides read TGTGCCAGCTGGCCCAACCCCGGGACAGGGACCAATGAAGCTTTCTTT.

The chain employs TRBV6-1 and TRBJ1-5; D perhaps matches TRBD1 (5 bases). CDR3 length: 14 residues. Looked up from germline, CDR1 is MNHNS and CDR2 is SASEGT. The V end lost 7 bases, the J end lost 7 bases, and 17 bases lay between the germline ends. CDR3 in DNA: TGTGCCAGCATTCAGTTGGGGGACCCGCAGCCCCAGCATTTT. Translation gives CASIQLGDPQPQHF.

This clonotype is a singleton in its sample. The chain is built from TRBV19 and TRBJ2-5, with D possibly matching TRBD1 (5 bases). The V end lost 8 bases, the J end lost 4 bases, and 14 bases lay between the germline ends. Germline V CDR1 and CDR2: LNHDA, SQIVND (reference sequence). The CDR3 length is 13 residues. The CDR3 DNA reads TGTGCCAGTGGACATTTGGTAGGAGAGACCCAGTACTTC. Its protein is CASGHLVGETQYF.

This clonotype came up once. The CDR3 DNA is TGTGCCCTACAGGCTGGGAATGAAAAACTGTTTTTT. Its translation is CALQAGNEKLFF. This rearrangement joins TRBV28 to TRBJ1-4, with a weak D call TRBD1 (5 bases). The CDR3 extends over 12 amino acids. Germline V CDR1 and CDR2: MDHEN, SYDVKM. Trimming took 11 bases from V and 5 from J, leaving 12 bases between them.

The chain links TRBV5-5 to TRBJ1-5; D not certain. The CDR3 runs 16 residues. Germline-derived CDR1 and CDR2 are SGHKS and YYEKEE (reference sequence). Deletions cut 1 base from V and 0 bases from J, with 11 bases between. The CDR3 region is CASSLRPAISNQPQHF. Here the CDR3 DNA reads TGTGCCAGCAGCTTGCGGCCAGCGATTAGCAATCAGCCCCAGCATTTT.

The gene calls are TRBV7-2 and TRBJ2-7; D remains unclear. The CDR3 spans 14 residues. Trimming shortened V by 5 bases and J by 2 bases, and 13 bases separated the two germline ends. Germline values: CDR1 SGHTA, CDR2 FQGNSA. The CDR3 region has the DNA TGTGCCAGCAGCCTCACCCAGACCACCTACGAGCAGTACTTC. It translates to CASSLTQTTYEQYF.

The J gene is TRBJ2-7, the V gene TRBV28; D is possibly TRBD1 (6 bases). This CDR3 contains 14 residues. The V end lost 10 bases, the J end lost 0 bases, and 16 bases lay between the germline ends. The V gene's germline CDR1 is MDHEN and CDR2 SYDVKM. In nucleotides, the CDR3 is TGTGCCACCCAGGGGTCTAGCCACTCCTACGAGCAGTACTTC. Amino acid sequence: CATQGSSHSYEQYF. The variable domain in full, completed from reference TRBV28 and TRBJ2-7, reads DVKVTQSSRYLVKRTGEKVFLECVQDMDHENMFWYRQDPGLGLRLIYFSYDVKMKEKGDIPEGYSVSREKKERFSLILESASTNQTSMYLCATQGSSHSYEQYFGPGTRLTVT.

V is TRBV12-3 or TRBV12-4 and J is TRBJ2-3, with D maybe TRBD2 (5 bases). The V end lost 7 bases, the J end lost 4 bases, and 12 bases lay between the germline ends. CDR3 length equals 13 residues. In DNA, the CDR3 is TGTGCCAGCACCGAAAACGGGGCAGATACGCAGTATTTT. This encodes CASTENGADTQYF.

This chain uses TRBV5-1 with TRBJ2-2, with 8 bases fitting TRBD1. The V gene's germline CDR1 is SGHRS and CDR2 YFSETQ. The V gene end was trimmed by 1 base and the J gene end by 5 bases; junction bases not matched to a gene: 10. This CDR3 is built from 17 residues. CDR3 nucleotides: TGCGCCAGCAGCTTGAGGCTTCGGACAGGGCCGACCGGGGAGCTGTTTTTT. Its translation is CASSLRLRTGPTGELFF.

The J gene is TRBJ2-3, the V gene TRBV10-1; unclear D gene. From germline, CDR1 is WNHNN and CDR2 SYGVQD (reference sequence). Trimming shortened V by 8 bases and J by 0 bases, and 9 bases separated the two germline ends. This CDR3 has 13 amino acids. Here the CDR3 DNA reads TGCGCCAGCGCTCCCGGGAGCACAGATACGCAGTATTTT. This sequence encodes CASAPGSTDTQYF.

The V and J genes are TRBV10-3 and TRBJ1-5; perhaps TRBD1 as D (6 bases). The CDR3 has 16 amino acids. Trimming removed 0 bases at V and 8 bases at J, with 17 bases between. CDR1 is ENHRY and CDR2 is SYGVKD in the germline V gene. CDR3 nucleotide sequence: TGTGCCATCAGTGAGTCGATACCGGGGGCGGGGGAGCCCCAGCATTTT. It specifies CAISESIPGAGEPQHF.